This record concerns one T cell receptor beta chain sequence. Its antigen remains unknown. The PCR contained 60 Vbeta and 13 Jbeta primers. Here immunoSEQ multiplex PCR was the method, and the copy in TCRdb shows in-frame clones only, minus some. The sample has 95,000 to 150,000 clones; around 66% are singletons. The data are from a study of cytomegalovirus exposure and HLA in healthy donors. At the level of the study: Inside one of the first data releases sat around 86 million unique TCRs taken from HLA-typed donors.

Study observations and caveats: The authors assumed roughly uniform sequencing depth across donors for presence/absence analyses.

The junction had 9 bases not matched to a gene; V was cut back by 2 bases and J by 6 bases. This CDR3 region has 16 residues. The germline CDR1 and CDR2 sequences are SGDLS and YYNGEE. The chain uses TRBV9 and TRBJ2-1, with 9 nucleotides matching TRBD2. The receptor was isolated from a man in his late teens or twenties in good health and CMV-seronegative. The material sequenced was PBMCs. The DNA for the CDR3 is TGTGCCAGCAGCGTGACTAGCGGAGTTAATGCCAATGAGCAGTTCTTC. Its protein product is CASSVTSGVNANEQFF.